The source of this T cell receptor beta chain is a study of cytomegalovirus exposure and HLA in healthy donors. The CDR3 totals 18 residues. Germline loops: CDR1 SGDLS, CDR2 YYNGEE. The V gene end was trimmed by 4 bases and the J gene end by 0 bases; junction bases not matched to a gene: 9. PCR was performed using 60 Vbeta and 13 Jbeta primers. This table comes from immunoSEQ multiplex PCR, and its TCRdb copy is limited to in-frame clones, with some not included. The sample yields around 230,000 clones, around 80% seen once. The TCR comes from a boy younger than 18 in good health and CMV-seronegative. This sequence joins TRBV9 and TRBJ2-3, with 12 bases identical to TRBD2. Sequences were obtained from PBMCs. CDR3 nucleotides: TGTGCCAGCAGCCGCGGGCTAGCGGGGGGGACTAGCACAGATACGCAGTATTTT. Its translation: CASSRGLAGGTSTDTQYF.